Listed below are T cell receptor beta chains from one sample, sequenced in a study of cytomegalovirus exposure and HLA in healthy donors. Only in-frame clones appear in the TCRdb table, and some are missing; sequencing was by immunoSEQ multiplex PCR. This sample has more than 150,000 clones, with approximately 88% found just once. Material for sequencing was PBMCs. Receptors originate from a young woman in good health and CMV-seronegative. CDR3s include the opening cysteine and the closing phenylalanine or tryptophan. D genes are given only for firm matches. The size field is filled for only some rows; it gives once, few, many or a size class.

D gene,clone size,CDR3 length,J gene,V gene,CDR3 DNA,CDR3 protein
TRBD1,NA,15,TRBJ2-1,TRBV6-5,TGTGCCAGCAGTCCAGGGGGTAGGTCCTACAATGAGCAGTTCTTC,CASSPGGRSYNEQFF
NA,NA,11,TRBJ1-2,TRBV5-6,TGTGCCAGCAGCTTGGACGGTGGCTACACCTTC,CASSLDGGYTF
NA,NA,14,TRBJ1-1,TRBV19,TGTGCCAGTAGTATAGGGAGACCGAACACTGAAGCTTTCTTT,CASSIGRPNTEAFF
NA,NA,14,TRBJ1-1,TRBV6-6,TGTGCCAGCAGATTAGGGAGCGGGGGCACTGAAGCTTTCTTT,CASRLGSGGTEAFF
NA,NA,14,TRBJ1-3,TRBV18,TGTGCCAGCTCACCTCAAGAGGCTGGAAACACCATATATTTT,CASSPQEAGNTIYF
NA,NA,18,TRBJ2-6,TRBV4-1,TGCGCCAGCAGCCAAGTACACAGGGTTTCATCTGGGGCCAACGTCCTGACTTTC,CASSQVHRVSSGANVLTF
NA,NA,17,TRBJ1-6,TRBV6-4,TGTGCCAGCAGTGACTCGAGTAGGGGAGGCGTAGGATCACCCCTCCACTTT,CASSDSSRGGVGSPLHF
NA,NA,14,TRBJ1-2,TRBV28,TGTGCCAGCACCCCGTCCCGGGGGGCCGGTGGCTACACCTTC,CASTPSRGAGGYTF
TRBD1,few,15,TRBJ1-2,TRBV28,TGTGCCAGCAGATTGACCGAGGGGGCAGGCTATGGCTACACCTTC,CASRLTEGAGYGYTF
TRBD1,NA,15,TRBJ2-2,TRBV18,TGTGCCAGCTCTCTCAGGACAGGGGACACCGGGGAGCTGTTTTTT,CASSLRTGDTGELFF
NA,once,12,TRBJ1-3,TRBV5-6,TGTGCCAGCAGTCGAGCTGGAAACACCATATATTTT,CASSRAGNTIYF
TRBD1,once,15,TRBJ1-2,TRBV5-5,TGTGCCAGCAGCCCCAGGACAGGGGCTATTTATGGCTACACCTTC,CASSPRTGAIYGYTF
NA,NA,13,TRBJ1-2,TRBV5-6,TGTGCCAGCAGCTTGGCAGCCGGGAATGGCTACACCTTC,CASSLAAGNGYTF
TRBD1,NA,15,TRBJ1-5,TRBV27,TGTGCCAGCAGTGCCGACCAGGGGGGCAATCAGCCCCAGCATTTT,CASSADQGGNQPQHF
TRBD1,NA,16,TRBJ2-7,TRBV7-3,TGTGCCAGCAGCTATAGGACAGGGTTAACCTCCTACGAGCAGTACTTC,CASSYRTGLTSYEQYF
TRBD1,NA,15,TRBJ1-5,TRBV4-2,TGTGCCAGCAGCTCGCCAGGGGGCCCATTGCAGCCCCAGCATTTT,CASSSPGGPLQPQHF
TRBD1,NA,18,TRBJ2-4,TRBV5-1,TGCGCCAGCAGCGGAGGGACAGGATTCTCCCTAGCCAAAAACATTCAGTACTTC,CASSGGTGFSLAKNIQYF
NA,NA,14,TRBJ1-2,TRBV1,TGCACCAGCACCCACTGGCCAGGGAGGTATGGCTACACCTTC,CTSTHWPGRYGYTF
TRBD1,NA,14,TRBJ2-7,TRBV5-1,TGCGCCAGCAGCATCACAGGGGAACCCTACGAGCAGTACTTC,CASSITGEPYEQYF
TRBD2,NA,17,TRBJ2-3,TRBV4-1,TGCGCCAGCAGCCCCCCGGGTACTAGCGGATACACAGATACGCAGTATTTT,CASSPPGTSGYTDTQYF
TRBD1,NA,16,TRBJ2-7,TRBV19,TGTGCCAGTAGTACCCGACAGGGGGCGAGGTCCTACGAGCAGTACTTC,CASSTRQGARSYEQYF
NA,NA,15,TRBJ2-4,TRBV7-9,TGTTCCAGCAGCTCCGTAGGACACGAGAGGAGCATTCAGTACTTC,CSSSSVGHERSIQYF
TRBD1,NA,13,TRBJ1-2,TRBV11-3,TGTGCCAGCAGGGGGACAGATAACTATGGCTACACCTTC,CASRGTDNYGYTF
TRBD1,NA,16,TRBJ2-2,TRBV28,TGTGCCAGCACCTCTGGGACAGGGGGATGGAGCGGGGAGCTGTTTTTT,CASTSGTGGWSGELFF
TRBD2,NA,14,TRBJ2-2,TRBV28,TGTGCCAGCAGCGGCGGGGGAAGAACCGGGGAGCTGTTTTTT,CASSGGGRTGELFF
NA,NA,11,TRBJ2-7,TRBV29-1,TGCAGCGCCGGGTCCAGCTACGAGCAGTACTTC,CSAGSSYEQYF
TRBD1,NA,15,TRBJ2-7,TRBV28,TGTGCCAGCAGTACATCCGGGACAGGGCCCTACGAGCAGTACTTC,CASSTSGTGPYEQYF
NA,NA,15,TRBJ1-2,TRBV30,TGTGCCTGGGGAGCCGATCAGGAGGCCCTCTATGGCTACACCTTC,CAWGADQEALYGYTF
NA,NA,17,TRBJ1-2,TRBV7-2,TGTGCCAGCAGCTTATCAGGGGTGCGGGGGGGTTCAGGGGGCTACACCTTC,CASSLSGVRGGSGGYTF
NA,NA,13,TRBJ1-4,TRBV7-8,TGTGCCAGCACCCGGGGAAATAATGAAAAACTGTTTTTT,CASTRGNNEKLFF